This T cell receptor beta chain appears in the sequencing data of a study of control samples from healthy donors and cancer patients. TCRdb's table, derived via immunoSEQ multiplex PCR, lists solely in-frame clones and lacks some. This table has 90,000 to 150,000 clones, 88% appearing once. Source material: blood. This receptor was obtained from a man aged 40-50 years in good health.

Here the CDR3 reads CASSQRSSEKLFF. For the CDR3, the DNA is TGTGCCAGCAGTCAACGTAGTTCGGAAAAACTGTTTTTT. The chain couples TRBV7-9 to TRBJ1-4; D remains ambiguous. The CDR3 is made up of 13 amino acids. CDR1 SEHNR and CDR2 FQNEAQ come from the germline V gene (reference sequence). Trimming stripped 6 bases from V and 8 bases from J, with 13 bases between. The full variable domain, with the rest looked up from reference TRBV7-9 and TRBJ1-4, is DTGVSQNPRHKITKRGQNVTFRCDPISEHNRLYWYRQTLGQGPEFLTYFQNEAQLEKSRLLSDRFSAERPKGSFSTLEIQRTEQGDSAMYLCASSQRSSEKLFFGSGTQLSVL.